This T cell receptor beta chain was captured by sequencing in a study of neurological immune-mediated disorders. The cDNA was synthesized by 5'RACE incorporating 10-nucleotide random UMIs. MiXCR, run by TCRdb on the 5' RACE reads, gives a single entry per CDR3 protein. The data contain roughly 60,000 distinct CDR3 sequences, approximately 10% of them singletons. A remark on this clonotype: Mismatch with germline at one junction end may stem from a read error.

Germline-derived CDR1 and CDR2 are SGHTA and FQGNSA. CDR3 length: 19 residues. The chain uses TRBV7-2 and TRBJ2-2; 12 bases are shared with TRBD1. This sequence originates from a man in his 60s in good health. The sequenced sample consisted of PBMCs. The CDR3: CASSLVVGTGGLNTGEPFF. The CDR3 DNA follows: TGTGCTAGCAGCTTAGTAGTAGGGACAGGGGGCCTGAACACCGGGGAGCCGTTTTTT.